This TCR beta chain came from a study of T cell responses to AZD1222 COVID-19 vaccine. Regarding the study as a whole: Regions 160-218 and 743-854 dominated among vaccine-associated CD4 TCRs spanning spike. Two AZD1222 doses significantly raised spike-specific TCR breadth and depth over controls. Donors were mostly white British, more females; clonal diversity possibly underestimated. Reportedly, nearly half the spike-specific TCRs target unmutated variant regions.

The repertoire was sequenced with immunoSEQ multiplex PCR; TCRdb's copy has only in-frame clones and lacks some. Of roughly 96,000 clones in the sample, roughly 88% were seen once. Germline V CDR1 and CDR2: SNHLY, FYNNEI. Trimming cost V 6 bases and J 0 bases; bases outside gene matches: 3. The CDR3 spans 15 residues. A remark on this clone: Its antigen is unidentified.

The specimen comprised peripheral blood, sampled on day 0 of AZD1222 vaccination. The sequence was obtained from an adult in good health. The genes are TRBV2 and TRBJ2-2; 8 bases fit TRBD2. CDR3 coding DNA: TGTGCCAGCAGCGTACTAGCGGCGAACACCGGGGAGCTGTTTTTT. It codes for CASSVLAANTGELFF.